This is a list of T cell receptor beta chains from one sample in a study of blood T cell repertoires in COVID-19. Repertoires were generated with immunoSEQ multiplex PCR, while TCRdb's copy carries only in-frame clones and drops some. The sample includes approximately 670,000 clones, about nine tenths of them seen just once. The sequenced sample was peripheral blood. The receptor set was obtained from a woman aged 18 to 35 with acute or convalescent COVID-19. The conserved cysteine and the conserved F or W are not part of the CDR3 here.

V gene: TRBV12-2; CDR3 length: 18; CDR3 protein: ASRAHGGGNELSYNSPLH
V gene: TRBV7-6; CDR3 length: 13; CDR3 protein: ASSLPARGTNEQY
V gene: TRBV4-3; CDR3 length: 16; CDR3 protein: ASSSQGSGLAGEETQY
V gene: TRBV21-1; CDR3 length: 12; CDR3 protein: ARPRGRLGNTIY
V gene: TRBV12-3/TRBV12-4; CDR3 length: 11; CDR3 protein: ASSLDWSYGYT
V gene: TRBV24-1; CDR3 length: 12; CDR3 protein: ATRGPGDSTEAF
V gene: TRBV2; CDR3 length: 13; CDR3 protein: ASSHLQQGNTEAF
V gene: TRBV14; CDR3 length: 12; CDR3 protein: ASSRLNKITEAF
V gene: TRBV9; CDR3 length: 10; CDR3 protein: ASSPEGHEQY
V gene: TRBV27; CDR3 length: 16; CDR3 protein: ASSSYLRGPWDNQPQH
V gene: TRBV29-1; CDR3 length: 8; CDR3 protein: SVKEHEQF
V gene: TRBV7-9; CDR3 length: 10; CDR3 protein: ASSFRSYGYT
V gene: TRBV27; CDR3 length: 14; CDR3 protein: ASSTPPGHSPYEQY
V gene: TRBV19; CDR3 length: 15; CDR3 protein: ASSIGKGDIAKNIQY
V gene: TRBV6-6; CDR3 length: 12; CDR3 protein: ASNIDYSNQPQH
V gene: TRBV2; CDR3 length: 10; CDR3 protein: ASSKAYNEQF
V gene: TRBV15; CDR3 length: 13; CDR3 protein: ATSRDQITAYEQY
V gene: TRBV18; CDR3 length: 15; CDR3 protein: ASSPPDRTMMGEKLF
V gene: TRBV6-2/TRBV6-3; CDR3 length: 12; CDR3 protein: ASSYGTAPNIQY
V gene: TRBV4-3; CDR3 length: 15; CDR3 protein: ASSLHNLAGITGELF
V gene: TRBV20-1; CDR3 length: 13; CDR3 protein: SASGPQGGGNTIY
V gene: TRBV4-1; CDR3 length: 16; CDR3 protein: ASSPPKGQGRSNEKLF
V gene: TRBV5-4; CDR3 length: 14; CDR3 protein: ASSKGTRGFEDTQY
V gene: TRBV13; CDR3 length: 16; CDR3 protein: ASSSRDREEETNEKLF
V gene: TRBV3-1/TRBV3-2; CDR3 length: 12; CDR3 protein: ASSAGLADYEQY
V gene: TRBV10-3; CDR3 length: 13; CDR3 protein: AISSGQGGNNEQF
V gene: TRBV6-5; CDR3 length: 13; CDR3 protein: ASTPGSSYNSPLH
V gene: TRBV2; CDR3 length: 12; CDR3 protein: ASTATGGRTEAF
V gene: TRBV13; CDR3 length: 14; CDR3 protein: ASSLGRGRGLDEQY
V gene: TRBV25-1; CDR3 length: 12; CDR3 protein: ASSATGTGQPQH
V gene: TRBV6-1; CDR3 length: 14; CDR3 protein: ASSEVPGFFWNEQF
V gene: TRBV13; CDR3 length: 11; CDR3 protein: ASSVTGGVGYT
V gene: TRBV3-1/TRBV3-2; CDR3 length: 13; CDR3 protein: ASSQLTSSGYEQY
V gene: TRBV2; CDR3 length: 14; CDR3 protein: AGSRTGGISTDTQY
V gene: TRBV30; CDR3 length: 11; CDR3 protein: AWTRVGYTEAF
V gene: TRBV2; CDR3 length: 12; CDR3 protein: ASRTRQGRTEAF
V gene: TRBV9; CDR3 length: 14; CDR3 protein: ASSDSSGTGGSGYT
V gene: TRBV13; CDR3 length: 12; CDR3 protein: ASSMGQGDTEAF
V gene: TRBV5-5; CDR3 length: 13; CDR3 protein: ASSLERYYRDGYT
V gene: TRBV29-1; CDR3 length: 11; CDR3 protein: SVGAGNTYEQY
V gene: TRBV19; CDR3 length: 14; CDR3 protein: ASSSEDTRPVSPLH
V gene: TRBV2; CDR3 length: 12; CDR3 protein: ASRWGQTGNTIY
V gene: TRBV20-1; CDR3 length: 9; CDR3 protein: SARVGGVAF
V gene: TRBV5-1; CDR3 length: 15; CDR3 protein: ASSPTILAGAKYEQY
V gene: TRBV2; CDR3 length: 12; CDR3 protein: ASSSISGANVLT
V gene: TRBV30; CDR3 length: 11; CDR3 protein: AWFPSSITEAF
V gene: TRBV2; CDR3 length: 12; CDR3 protein: ASKLLRGRNEQF
V gene: TRBV28; CDR3 length: 12; CDR3 protein: ASSRGFGQTEAF
V gene: TRBV2; CDR3 length: 7; CDR3 protein: ASGGQQF
V gene: TRBV24-1; CDR3 length: 14; CDR3 protein: ATSDSKGELGNTIY
V gene: TRBV6-5; CDR3 length: 13; CDR3 protein: ASSRTDSPRTEAF
V gene: TRBV6-6; CDR3 length: 11; CDR3 protein: ASTHSMSGKLF
V gene: TRBV3-1/TRBV3-2; CDR3 length: 14; CDR3 protein: ASSRFGTDSYNEQF
V gene: TRBV14; CDR3 length: 11; CDR3 protein: ASSQQGQGEAF
V gene: TRBV6-5; CDR3 length: 12; CDR3 protein: ASSRQVLNSPLH
V gene: TRBV6-5; CDR3 length: 13; CDR3 protein: ASSDRQTYNYGYT
V gene: TRBV2; CDR3 length: 12; CDR3 protein: ASKRDRGLVGYT
V gene: TRBV30; CDR3 length: 12; CDR3 protein: AWTSPDRGTEAF
V gene: TRBV5-4; CDR3 length: 11; CDR3 protein: ASSLQGARGYT